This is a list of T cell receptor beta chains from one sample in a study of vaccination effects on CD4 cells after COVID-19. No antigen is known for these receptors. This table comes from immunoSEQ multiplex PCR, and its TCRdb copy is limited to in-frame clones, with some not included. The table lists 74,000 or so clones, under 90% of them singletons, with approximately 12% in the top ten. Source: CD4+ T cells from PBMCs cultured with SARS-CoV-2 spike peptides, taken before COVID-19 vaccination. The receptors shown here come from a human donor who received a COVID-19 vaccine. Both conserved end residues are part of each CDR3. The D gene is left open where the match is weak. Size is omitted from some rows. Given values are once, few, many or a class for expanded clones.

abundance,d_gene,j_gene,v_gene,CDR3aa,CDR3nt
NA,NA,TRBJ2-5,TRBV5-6,CASSLSGDGETQYF,TGTGCCAGCAGCTTGTCAGGGGATGGAGAGACCCAGTACTTC
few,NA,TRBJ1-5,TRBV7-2,CASSPDPSNQPQHF,TGTGCCAGCAGCCCTGACCCTAGCAATCAGCCCCAGCATTTT
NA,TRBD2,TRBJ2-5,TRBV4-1,CASSWTSGGGQTQYF,TGCGCCAGCAGCTGGACTAGCGGGGGGGGGCAGACCCAGTACTTC
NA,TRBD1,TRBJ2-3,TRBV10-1,CASSVYDRGSADTQYF,TGCGCCAGCAGTGTTTACGACAGGGGGAGCGCAGATACGCAGTATTTT
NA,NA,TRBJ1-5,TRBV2,CATRQNSNQPQHF,TGTGCCACCCGACAGAATAGCAATCAGCCCCAGCATTTT
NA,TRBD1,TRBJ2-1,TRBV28,CASSLGTGLKEQFF,TGTGCCAGCAGTCTCGGGACAGGGCTGAAAGAGCAGTTCTTC
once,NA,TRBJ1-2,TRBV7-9,CASSFSQDQYGYTF,TGTGCCAGCAGCTTTAGTCAGGACCAGTATGGCTACACCTTC
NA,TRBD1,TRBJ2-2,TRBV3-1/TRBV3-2,CASSQDGTGGTGELFF,TGTGCCAGCAGCCAAGACGGGACAGGGGGTACCGGGGAGCTGTTTTTT
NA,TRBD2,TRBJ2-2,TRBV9,CASTQGGPNTGELFF,TGTGCCAGCACCCAGGGAGGGCCCAACACCGGGGAGCTGTTTTTT
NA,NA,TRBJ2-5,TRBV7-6,CASSLDYLKGLETQYF,TGTGCCAGCAGCTTAGATTATCTGAAGGGGTTAGAGACCCAGTACTTC
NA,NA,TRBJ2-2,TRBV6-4,CASRPGPSNTGELFF,TGTGCCAGCAGACCGGGCCCTTCGAACACCGGGGAGCTGTTTTTT
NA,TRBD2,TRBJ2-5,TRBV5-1,CASSLVLGVAGPQETQYF,TGCGCCAGCAGCTTGGTTTTAGGTGTAGCGGGGCCCCAAGAGACCCAGTACTTC
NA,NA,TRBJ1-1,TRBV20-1,CSASRRAEAFF,TGCAGTGCTAGTAGGCGGGCTGAAGCTTTCTTT
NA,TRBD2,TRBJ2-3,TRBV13,CASSSRTSGVFRDTQYF,TGTGCCAGCAGCTCACGGACTAGCGGGGTTTTTCGAGATACGCAGTATTTT
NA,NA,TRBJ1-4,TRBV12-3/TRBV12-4,CASTLGWAEKLFF,TGTGCCAGCACCCTAGGGTGGGCGGAAAAACTGTTTTTT
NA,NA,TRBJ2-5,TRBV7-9,CASRLQGSETQYF,TGTGCCAGCAGACTTCAGGGAAGTGAGACCCAGTACTTC
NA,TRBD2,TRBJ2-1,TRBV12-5,CASGLAGGRNEQFF,TGTGCTAGTGGCCTAGCGGGGGGGAGGAATGAGCAGTTCTTC
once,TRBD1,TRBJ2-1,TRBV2,CASSGFQQGQGAGDTYNEQFF,TGTGCCAGCAGTGGTTTCCAGCAGGGACAGGGGGCGGGGGACACCTACAATGAGCAGTTCTTC
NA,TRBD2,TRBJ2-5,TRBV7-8,CASSEGRVAETQYF,TGTGCCAGCAGCGAAGGGAGGGTAGCGGAGACCCAGTACTTC
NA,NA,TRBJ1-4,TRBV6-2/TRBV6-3,CASSANRLSDEKLFF,TGTGCCAGCAGCGCAAATCGTCTCAGCGACGAAAAACTGTTTTTT
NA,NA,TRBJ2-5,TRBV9,CASSTAGTPGETQYF,TGTGCCAGCAGCACCGCCGGGACCCCGGGGGAGACCCAGTACTTC
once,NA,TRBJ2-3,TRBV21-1,CASSGGVGLPSTDTQYF,TGTGCCAGCAGCGGAGGTGTCGGCTTACCTAGCACAGATACGCAGTATTTT
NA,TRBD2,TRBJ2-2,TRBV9,CASSVAPLAGNTGELFF,TGTGCCAGCAGCGTAGCCCCTTTAGCGGGGAACACCGGGGAGCTGTTTTTT
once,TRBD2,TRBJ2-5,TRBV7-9,CASGGLAGGLETQYF,TGTGCCAGCGGGGGACTAGCGGGGGGGCTTGAGACCCAGTACTTC
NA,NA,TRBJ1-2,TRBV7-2,CASSFTLTGRGYTF,TGTGCCAGCAGCTTCACCTTGACCGGACGGGGCTACACCTTC
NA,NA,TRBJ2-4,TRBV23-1,CASSQSVDREGNIQYF,TGCGCCAGCAGTCAATCAGTAGACAGGGAGGGAAACATTCAGTACTTC
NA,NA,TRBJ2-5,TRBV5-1,CASSLESRGKFKVETQYF,TGCGCCAGCAGCTTGGAGTCCAGGGGCAAGTTCAAGGTGGAGACCCAGTACTTC
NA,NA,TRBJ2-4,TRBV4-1,CASSQGPQGPKNIQYF,TGCGCCAGCAGCCAAGGGCCCCAGGGTCCCAAAAACATTCAGTACTTC
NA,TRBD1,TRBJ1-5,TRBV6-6,CASSSQYRGGDQPQHF,TGTGCCAGCAGTTCCCAATACAGGGGGGGGGATCAGCCCCAGCATTTT
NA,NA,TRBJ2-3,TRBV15,CATSRGSTDTQYF,TGTGCCACCAGCAGAGGCAGCACAGATACGCAGTATTTT
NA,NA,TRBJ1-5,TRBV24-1,CATSDRQDFNQPQHF,TGTGCCACCAGTGATCGACAGGATTTCAATCAGCCCCAGCATTTT
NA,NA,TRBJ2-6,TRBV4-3,CASSQDHLRAYSGANVLTF,TGCGCCAGCAGCCAAGATCATCTTCGGGCGTACTCTGGGGCCAACGTCCTGACTTTC
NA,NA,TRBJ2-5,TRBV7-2,CASSLQSGGQETQYF,TGTGCCAGCAGCTTACAATCCGGGGGCCAAGAGACCCAGTACTTC
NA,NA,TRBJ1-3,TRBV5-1,CASSTGGLAAYSGNTIYF,TGCGCCAGCAGCACGGGAGGGTTGGCAGCCTACTCTGGAAACACCATATATTTT
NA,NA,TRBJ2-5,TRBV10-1,CASSESTGQETQYF,TGCGCCAGCAGTGAGTCCACAGGGCAAGAGACCCAGTACTTC
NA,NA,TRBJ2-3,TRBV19,CASSISPISTDTQYF,TGTGCCAGTAGTATAAGTCCTATTAGCACAGATACGCAGTATTTT
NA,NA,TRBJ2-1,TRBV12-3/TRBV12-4,CASSSTRYNEQFF,TGTGCCAGCAGCTCTACACGGTACAATGAGCAGTTCTTC
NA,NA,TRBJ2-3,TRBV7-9,CASSSFIGPDTQYF,TGTGCCAGCAGCTCCTTTATCGGCCCAGATACGCAGTATTTT
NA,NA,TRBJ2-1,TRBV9,CASSVWGARGNEQFF,TGTGCCAGCAGCGTTTGGGGGGCGCGGGGTAATGAGCAGTTCTTC
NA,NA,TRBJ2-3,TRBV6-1,CASSEAPGRSDTQYF,TGTGCCAGCAGTGAAGCCCCGGGAAGGTCAGATACGCAGTATTTT
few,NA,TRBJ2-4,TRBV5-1,CASSPEGASGRFIAKNIQYF,TGCGCCAGCAGCCCAGAGGGGGCGAGCGGGCGCTTTATAGCCAAAAACATTCAGTACTTC
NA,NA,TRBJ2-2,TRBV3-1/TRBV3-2,CASSRGAGNGELFF,TGTGCCAGCAGCCGGGGTGCGGGGAACGGGGAGCTGTTTTTT
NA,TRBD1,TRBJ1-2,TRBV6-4,CASSIGTGANYGYTF,TGTGCCAGCAGTATCGGGACAGGGGCTAACTATGGCTACACCTTC
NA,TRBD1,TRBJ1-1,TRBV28,CASSIRQGRTEAFF,TGTGCCAGCAGTATCCGACAGGGAAGAACTGAAGCTTTCTTT
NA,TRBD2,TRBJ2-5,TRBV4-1,CASSQGRTSGGRETQYF,TGCGCCAGCAGCCAGGGGAGGACTAGCGGGGGACGGGAGACCCAGTACTTC
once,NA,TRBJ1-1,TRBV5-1,CASSLEGLNTEAFF,TGCGCCAGCAGCTTGGAGGGACTGAACACTGAAGCTTTCTTT
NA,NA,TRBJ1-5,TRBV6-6,CATTLRTASNQPQHF,TGTGCCACCACCCTGAGGACAGCTAGCAATCAGCCCCAGCATTTT
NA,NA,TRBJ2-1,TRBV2,CASSEIRGQNNEQFF,TGTGCCAGCAGTGAAATCAGGGGCCAAAACAATGAGCAGTTCTTC